The entry below describes one T cell receptor (beta chain). V dropped 4 bases and J dropped 6 bases, with 13 bases sitting between them. Per the germline V gene, CDR1 is SGHDT and CDR2 is YYEEEE. The CDR3 has 13 amino acids. The data derive from a study of blood T cell repertoires in COVID-19. About the research overall: Acute and convalescent COVID-19 samples came from the United States, Italy and Spain. Sample material is recorded as cDNA or gDNA derived from T cells, B-cell-depleted T cells, or PBMCs.

Original analysis: Nucleated cell counts were estimated from reference gene primer amplification. Assay: immunoSEQ multiplex PCR; the TCRdb copy retains only in-frame clones and omits some. For V, J and clone size, that table is used; D and trimming come from the DNA. The profile shows some 380,000 clones, around 87% of them singletons. Recovered Cohort 3 donors showed two negative PCRs, clearance, or symptom resolution. The sequencing sample was made of PBMCs or T cells enriched from blood (not recorded which). The source of this sequence is a man younger than 40 who had recovered from COVID-19. This chain connects TRBV5-6 to TRBJ1-2, with a weak D call TRBD1 (5 bases). The CDR3 DNA reads TGTGCCAGCAGCCGCGACAGAACGAATGGCTACACCTTC. Translation: CASSRDRTNGYTF.